The text below deals with one T cell receptor (beta chain). Antigen specificity is unknown. Generated by immunoSEQ multiplex PCR, the TCRdb table keeps only in-frame clones and is missing some. The sample comprises fewer than 200,000 clones, 70% to 90% of which are singletons, and around 4.5% rests with the top ten. This specimen comes from a study of T cell responses to AZD1222 COVID-19 vaccine. General observations from the study: The study found Spike-specific TCR breadth and depth rose after two AZD1222 doses. Spike as a whole was targeted by vaccine-associated CD4 TCRs, dominant at 160-218 and 743-854. Most donors were white British, females outnumbered males, and clonal diversity was possibly underestimated.

CDR1 MRHNA and CDR2 SNTAGT come from the germline V gene. Trimming took off 3 bases at V and 0 bases at J, with 8 bases between the two ends. The CDR3 runs 14 residues. The V call is TRBV6-4, the J call TRBJ2-5; D is possibly TRBD2 (6 bases). Sequencing was performed on peripheral blood, taken 28 days after the second AZD1222 dose. The receptor was derived from an adult who received the AZD1222 COVID-19 vaccine. CDR3 residues: CASSDGGNQETQYF. DNA of the CDR3: TGTGCCAGCAGTGATGGAGGGAACCAAGAGACCCAGTACTTC.